These 8 T cell receptor beta chains originate from one sample sequenced in a study of beta chain features in type 1 diabetes. Study results and caveats: Within each of all four CD4+ subsets, Type 1 diabetes patients had TCRB CDR3s that were moderately but significantly shorter.

No antigen has been identified for these receptors. What was sequenced were expressed TCRB transcripts, since all of the isolated RNA had been reverse transcribed. Produced via immunoSEQ multiplex PCR; TCRdb's table is partial and in-frame only. The sample contains fewer than 350,000 clones, 15% of which appear only once. Sequenced input: naive CD4+ T cells from blood. The receptors here all came from a man younger than 35 with type 1 diabetes.

The chain links TRBV5-1 to TRBJ1-1; TRBD1 is a possible D gene (5 bases). CDR3 length: 15 residues. V was pared by 0 bases and J by 4 bases, with 13 bases between. CDR1 SGHRS and CDR2 YFSETQ come from the germline V gene. In nucleotides, the CDR3 is TGCGCCAGCAGCTTGGGAACGCAGGGCGGCACTGAAGCTTTCTTT. This codes for CASSLGTQGGTEAFF.

The chain carries TRBV9 and TRBJ2-7; no clear D gene. This CDR3 has 14 residues. CDR1 is SGDLS, CDR2 YYNGEE, per germline. Trimming left V 0 bases short and J 2 bases short, with 9 bases between. Written as DNA, the CDR3 is TGTGCCAGCAGCGTAGAATGGAGTACCTACGAGCAGTACTTC. Encoded protein: CASSVEWSTYEQYF.

The rearrangement joins TRBV7-9 to TRBJ1-6, with D possibly TRBD1 on 6 matching bases. The CDR3 spans 14 residues. V lost 1 base to trimming and J lost 8 bases, with 9 bases between them. Looked up from germline, CDR1 is SEHNR and CDR2 is FQNEAQ (reference sequence). As DNA, the CDR3 is TGTGCCAGCAGCTTAGAGGGGGAGCATTCACCCCTCCACTTT. Translation: CASSLEGEHSPLHF.

The sample holds a few counts of this clone. J is TRBJ1-5 and V is TRBV18; 7 nucleotides align to TRBD1. The CDR3 extends over 16 amino acids. The trim removed 2 bases at V and 5 bases at J, leaving 9 bases unmatched. CDR1 is KGHSH, CDR2 LQKENI, per germline. The CDR3 protein is CASSPTGQSSDQPQHF. For the CDR3, the DNA is TGTGCCAGCTCACCAACGGGACAGTCGTCGGATCAGCCCCAGCATTTT.

This chain joins TRBV19 and TRBJ2-7; D may be TRBD1 (5 bases). With 6 bases removed from V and 5 bases from J, the gap between germline ends came to 14 bases. The CDR3 covers 13 residues. Germline V CDR1 and CDR2: LNHDA, SQIVND (reference sequence). The CDR3 protein is CASSRIGVNEQYF. CDR3 in DNA: TGTGCCAGTAGCCGTATAGGGGTGAACGAGCAGTACTTC.

This clone was counted between two and nine times. This chain connects TRBV28 to TRBJ2-3; weak D call: TRBD1 (5 bases). Germline lookup yields CDR1 MDHEN and CDR2 SYDVKM. The ends were cut back, 2 bases at V and 5 bases at J, with 11 bases in the middle. This CDR3 comprises 14 residues. The CDR3 protein is CASSLVQGGDTQYF. Written as DNA, the CDR3 is TGTGCCAGCAGTTTAGTGCAGGGTGGAGATACGCAGTATTTT.

This clone has only a few counts. V usage is TRBV6-7 and J usage is TRBJ2-3, with D maybe TRBD1 (6 bases). TRBV6-7 is flagged as an ORF with uncertain function. This CDR3 has 13 residues. The V end lost 6 bases, the J end lost 6 bases, and 13 bases lay between the germline ends. The CDR3 DNA sequence: TGTGCCAGCAGAAGGGGGAAACGGGATACGCAGTATTTT. This encodes CASRRGKRDTQYF.

The table lists this clone with a few counts. The V gene is TRBV2, the J gene TRBJ2-3; 7 bases are shared with TRBD1. With 7 bases clipped from V and 1 base from J, the junction kept 8 bases outside the gene matches. The V gene's germline CDR1 is SNHLY and CDR2 FYNNEI. The CDR3 runs 15 residues. In nucleotides, the CDR3 is TGTGCCAGCACTCTGAGGGGGACAGGCACAGATACGCAGTATTTT. Protein: CASTLRGTGTDTQYF.